This T cell receptor (beta chain) stems from a study of a mutant IDH1 vaccine in newly diagnosed glioma. Across the whole study: Vaccination followed radiotherapy alone by 4-6 weeks, or accompanied temozolomide cycles. Treated patients showed a male proportion of 62.5%, a female proportion of about 40%, and a mean age of roughly 40 years.

The time point: week 23, last vaccination. Each dose delivered 300 ug of mutant IDH1 20-mer peptide subcutaneously with imiquimod. Note on this clone: Its antigen remains unknown.

Clones were read by immunoSEQ multiplex PCR, and TCRdb kept only the in-frame ones, dropping some. The sample holds tens of thousands of clones, under 90% seen once. Germline CDR1 and CDR2: SQVTM and ANQGSEA. The CDR3 sequence is 15 residues long. V was clipped by 3 bases and J by 4 bases, with 15 bases between them. The chain employs TRBV29-1 and TRBJ2-2; perhaps D is TRBD1 or TRBD2 (5 bases each). The sample here was PBMCs, taken from a glioma patient whose treatment included an IDH1 peptide vaccine. The sequence was obtained from a man aged 18 to 30 with glioma. CDR3 region: CSVEAGAGGTGELFF. In DNA, the CDR3 is TGCAGCGTTGAGGCCGGGGCAGGAGGCACCGGGGAGCTGTTTTTT.